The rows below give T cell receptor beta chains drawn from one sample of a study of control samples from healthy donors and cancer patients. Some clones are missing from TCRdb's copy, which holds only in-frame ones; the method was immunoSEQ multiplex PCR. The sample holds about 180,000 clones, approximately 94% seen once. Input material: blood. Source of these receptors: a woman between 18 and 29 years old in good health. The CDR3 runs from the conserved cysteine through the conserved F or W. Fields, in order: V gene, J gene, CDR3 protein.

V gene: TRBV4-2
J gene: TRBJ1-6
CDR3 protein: CASSQSAPKGESPLHF

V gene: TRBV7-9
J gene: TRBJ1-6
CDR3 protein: CASRNGAASSPLHF

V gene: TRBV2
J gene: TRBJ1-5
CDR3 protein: CASTKDRDQPQHF

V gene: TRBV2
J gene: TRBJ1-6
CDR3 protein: CASSEQRNSPLHF

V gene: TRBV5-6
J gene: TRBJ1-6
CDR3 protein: CASSRNAGASGVISSPLHF

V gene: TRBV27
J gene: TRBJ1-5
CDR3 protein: CATRDRGDLGNQPQHF

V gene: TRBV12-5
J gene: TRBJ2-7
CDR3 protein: CASGFFDRGRDEQYF

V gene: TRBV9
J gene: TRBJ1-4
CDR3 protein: CASSEYPGTANEKLFF

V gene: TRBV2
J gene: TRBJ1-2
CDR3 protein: CASSDRNYGYTF

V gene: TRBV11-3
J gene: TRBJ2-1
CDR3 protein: CASSPGTSASYNEQFF

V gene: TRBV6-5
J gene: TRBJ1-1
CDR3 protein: CASRPQGADTEAFF

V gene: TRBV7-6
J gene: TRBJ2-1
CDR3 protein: CASSLSPAGGPSSYNEQFF

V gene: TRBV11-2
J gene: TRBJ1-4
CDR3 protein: CASSLILGPRRTNEKLFF

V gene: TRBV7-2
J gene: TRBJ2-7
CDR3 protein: CASSLASPGLAGVVRYEQYF

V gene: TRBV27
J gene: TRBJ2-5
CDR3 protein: CASSPGTRREETQYF

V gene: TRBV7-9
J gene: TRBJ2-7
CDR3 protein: CASSLQGRGEQYF

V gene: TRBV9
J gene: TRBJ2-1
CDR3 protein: CASSVGAREQFF

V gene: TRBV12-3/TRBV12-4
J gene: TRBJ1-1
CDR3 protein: CASSFRANTEAFF

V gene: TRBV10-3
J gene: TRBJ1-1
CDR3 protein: CATLGTVVNTEAFF

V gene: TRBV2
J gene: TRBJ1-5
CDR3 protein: CASSASTGDGNQPQHF

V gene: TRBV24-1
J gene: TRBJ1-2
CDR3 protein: CATSASRGGYTF

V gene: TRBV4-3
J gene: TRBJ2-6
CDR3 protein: CASSQEANGANVLTF

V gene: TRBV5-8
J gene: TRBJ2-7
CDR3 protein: CASSQGTPRDRGHEQYF